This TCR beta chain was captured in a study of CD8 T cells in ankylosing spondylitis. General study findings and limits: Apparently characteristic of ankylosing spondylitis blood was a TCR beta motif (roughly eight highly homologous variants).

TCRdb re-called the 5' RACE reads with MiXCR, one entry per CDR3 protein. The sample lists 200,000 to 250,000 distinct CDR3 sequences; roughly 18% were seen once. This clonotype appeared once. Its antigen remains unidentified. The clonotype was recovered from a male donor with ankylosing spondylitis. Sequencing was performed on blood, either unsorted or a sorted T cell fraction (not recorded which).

The CDR3 nucleotides read TGTGCCAGCAGCCCGGACAGGGGGCAGCCCCAGCATTTT. Residues: CASSPDRGQPQHF. The chain links TRBV5-4 to TRBJ1-5; 10 nucleotides agree with TRBD1. This CDR3 region has 13 residues. With V trimmed by 4 bases and J by 7 bases, 2 bases remained unmatched. Germline-derived CDR1 and CDR2 are SGHNT and YYREEE (reference sequence).